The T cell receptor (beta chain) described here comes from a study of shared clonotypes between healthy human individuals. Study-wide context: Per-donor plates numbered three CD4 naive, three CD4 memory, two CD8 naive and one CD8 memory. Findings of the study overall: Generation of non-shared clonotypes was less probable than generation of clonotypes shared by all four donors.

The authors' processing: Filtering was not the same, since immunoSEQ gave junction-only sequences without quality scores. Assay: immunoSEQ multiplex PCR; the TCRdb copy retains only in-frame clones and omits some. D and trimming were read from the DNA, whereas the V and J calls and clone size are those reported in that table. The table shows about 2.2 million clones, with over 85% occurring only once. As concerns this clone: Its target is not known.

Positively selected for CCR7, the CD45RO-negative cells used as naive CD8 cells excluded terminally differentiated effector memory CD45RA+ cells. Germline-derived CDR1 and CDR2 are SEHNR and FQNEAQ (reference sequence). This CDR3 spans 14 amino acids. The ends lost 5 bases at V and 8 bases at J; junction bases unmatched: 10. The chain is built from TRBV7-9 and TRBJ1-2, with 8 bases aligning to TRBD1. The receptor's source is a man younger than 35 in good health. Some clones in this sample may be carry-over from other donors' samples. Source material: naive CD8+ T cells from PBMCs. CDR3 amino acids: CASSDGQGALGYTF. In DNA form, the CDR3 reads TGTGCCAGCAGCGATGGCCAGGGGGCGTTGGGCTACACCTTC.